Below, 26 T cell receptor beta chains from the same sample are listed, as sequenced in a study of blood T cells in healthy people across ages. Then a second PCR, running about 6 to 11 cycles, was carried out with a sample-barcoded 5' primer and a J-beta primer mix. TCRdb used MiXCR to reprocess the 5' RACE reads, holding one entry per CDR3 protein. This sample yields about 670,000 distinct CDR3 sequences, of which 45% to 60% are seen a single time; roughly 14% belongs to the top ten. The sequencing input was blood. The receptors here all came from a woman aged 80 or older in good health.

The table lists this clonotype with many counts. V usage is TRBV28 and J usage is TRBJ2-1; D call uncertain. CDR3 length: 15 residues. Trimming shortened V by 3 bases and J by 3 bases, and 12 bases separated the two germline ends. Germline assignment: CDR1 MDHEN and CDR2 SYDVKM. CDR3 loop: CASSFNRAVYNEQFF. The CDR3 DNA follows: TGTGCCAGCAGTTTTAACCGGGCGGTCTACAATGAGCAGTTCTTC. Full variable domain (remainder filled in from reference TRBV28 and TRBJ2-1): DVKVTQSSRYLVKRTGEKVFLECVQDMDHENMFWYRQDPGLGLRLIYFSYDVKMKEKGDIPEGYSVSREKKERFSLILESASTNQTSMYLCASSFNRAVYNEQFFGPGTRLTVL.

The J gene is TRBJ2-5, the V gene TRBV5-1; unclear D gene. The CDR3 extends over 14 amino acids. V lost 0 bases, J lost 2 bases, and 8 bases lay in between. The V gene's germline CDR1 is SGHRS and CDR2 YFSETQ. DNA of the CDR3: TGCGCCAGCAGCTTGGGGACGGAACAAGAGACCCAGTACTTC. Translating it yields CASSLGTEQETQYF.

The chain couples TRBV9 to TRBJ2-3; TRBD2 agrees at 8 bases. Germline V gene sequence: CDR1 SGDLS, CDR2 YYNGEE. The CDR3 length is 15 residues. The ends lost 0 bases at V and 4 bases at J; junction bases unmatched: 4. The DNA for the CDR3 is TGTGCCAGCAGCGTAGACGGGGGGGTACCAGATACGCAGTATTTT. This translates into CASSVDGGVPDTQYF.

This rearrangement joins TRBV14 to TRBJ1-2; D call uncertain. V shed 2 bases and J shed 1 base, with 5 bases lying between them. The CDR3 extends over 13 amino acids. CDR1 and CDR2 from the germline V gene are SGHDN and FVKESK. The CDR3 sequence: CASSQHLNYGYTF. Written as DNA, the CDR3 is TGTGCCAGCAGCCAACACCTTAACTATGGCTACACCTTC.

The genes are TRBV6-5 and TRBJ2-6; no definite D call. In germline, CDR1 is MNHEY, CDR2 SVGAGI. Trimming stripped 5 bases from V and 2 bases from J, with 7 bases between. The CDR3 sequence is 14 residues long. CDR3 sequence reads: CASSDDPGANVLTF. Here the CDR3 DNA reads TGTGCCAGCAGTGATGACCCTGGGGCCAACGTCCTGACTTTC.

This clonotype showed up many times. CDR3 in DNA: TGTGCCAGCACCCTACGGGCCTCAGGGAGTAATTCACCCCTCCACTTT. It codes for CASTLRASGSNSPLHF. The chain couples TRBV6-5 to TRBJ1-6; a weak D match, TRBD1 (5 bases). Germline CDR1 reads MNHEY; CDR2 reads SVGAGI. V lost 7 bases and J lost 6, with 19 bases in between. This CDR3 has 16 amino acids.

The chain recombines TRBV6-5 with TRBJ1-5; 7 bases fit TRBD1. Germline V CDR1 and CDR2: MNHEY, SVGAGI. This CDR3 has 16 amino acids. V was clipped by 6 bases and J by 0 bases; unmatched bases: 8. CDR3 DNA: TGTGCCAGCAGGCAGAACAGGGGCTATAGCAATCAGCCCCAGCATTTT. It codes for CASRQNRGYSNQPQHF.

The chain employs TRBV20-1 and TRBJ2-1; 9 nucleotides align to TRBD2. Germline-derived CDR1 and CDR2 are DFQATT and SNEGSKA (reference sequence). This CDR3 has 13 residues. With 2 bases clipped from V and 7 bases from J, the junction kept 3 bases outside the gene matches. The CDR3 here is CSARSAGGNEQFF. Here the CDR3 DNA reads TGCAGTGCTAGATCAGCGGGAGGTAATGAGCAGTTCTTC.

The chain recombines TRBV3-1 with TRBJ2-5; possibly TRBD1 for D (5 bases). The CDR3 is made up of 14 amino acids. Looked up from germline, CDR1 is LGHDT and CDR2 is YNNKEL (reference sequence). V lost 2 bases to trimming and J lost 2 bases, with 9 bases between them. The CDR3 DNA sequence: TGTGCCAGCAGCCAAAGGACATTACAAGAGACCCAGTACTTC. This translates into CASSQRTLQETQYF.

This clonotype was observed a single time. This sequence may be a read error, since a much larger clone differs from it by one base. The DNA of the CDR3 is TGTGCCAGCAGCCGTAGCGGGGGGACCTCCTACAATGAGCAGTACTTC. Its translation is CASSRSGGTSYNEQYF. The chain has TRBV3-1 and TRBJ2-7, with 10 bases identical to TRBD2. The junction had 13 bases not matched to a gene; V was cut back by 4 bases and J by 7 bases. From germline, CDR1 is LGHDT and CDR2 YNNKEL (reference sequence). The CDR3 extends over 16 amino acids.

The V and J genes are TRBV7-2 and TRBJ2-1; 9 bases align to TRBD1. The germline V gene encodes CDR1 SGHTA and CDR2 FQGNSA. The CDR3 totals 15 residues. V lost 5 bases, J lost 8 bases, and 10 bases stayed unmatched. CDR3 nucleotides: TGTGCCAGCAGCATTGCCGGGACAGGGCAGTATGAGCAGTTCTTC. It is translated as CASSIAGTGQYEQFF. The variable domain in full, completed from reference TRBV7-2 and TRBJ2-1, reads GAGVSQSPSNKVTEKGKDVELRCDPISGHTALYWYRQSLGQGLEFLIYFQGNSAPDKSGLPSDRFSAERTGGSVSTLTIQRTQQEDSAVYLCASSIAGTGQYEQFFGPGTRLTVL.

V is TRBV6-2 or TRBV6-3 and J is TRBJ2-1; TRBD1 aligns across 8 bases. Losses at the gene ends were 6 bases for V and 3 bases for J; bases not matched to a gene: 7. The CDR3 is made up of 15 amino acids. From germline, CDR1 is MNHEY and CDR2 SVGEGT. CDR3: CASRKSGGYYNEQFF. DNA for the CDR3: TGTGCCAGCAGGAAATCAGGGGGCTACTACAATGAGCAGTTCTTC.

The chain is built from TRBV24-1 and TRBJ2-2; D is unresolved. The CDR3 totals 14 residues. CDR1 is KGHDR, CDR2 SFDVKD, per germline. Trimming left V 1 base short and J 4 bases short, with 6 bases between. The CDR3 sequence is CATSDFWLTGELFF. In DNA form, the CDR3 reads TGTGCCACCAGTGATTTTTGGCTCACCGGGGAGCTGTTTTTT.

The rearrangement uses TRBV13 and TRBJ1-1, with 11 nucleotides matching TRBD1. The length of the CDR3 is 17 residues. Germline loops: CDR1 PRHDT, CDR2 FYEKMQ (reference sequence). The junction had 14 bases not matched to a gene; V was cut back by 3 bases and J by 8 bases. Here the CDR3 DNA reads TGTGCCAGCAGCTTTTGGTCCGGACAGGGGGCGAACGAGGAAGCTTTCTTT. Encoded protein: CASSFWSGQGANEEAFF.

The table lists this clonotype with a few counts. This chain uses TRBV3-1 with TRBJ2-7, with TRBD2 matching 12 bases. V dropped 0 bases and J dropped 5; count of bases not matched to a gene: 8. This CDR3 region has 17 residues. Per the germline V gene, CDR1 is LGHDT and CDR2 is YNNKEL (reference sequence). The CDR3 DNA follows: TGTGCCAGCAGCCAAGATTTGACTAGCGGGGGAAGCAACGAGCAGTACTTC. Its protein is CASSQDLTSGGSNEQYF.

With regard to this clonotype: This may stem from a read error, because a much larger clone lies one nucleotide away. V and J are TRBV29-1 and TRBJ2-5; 7 bases are shared with TRBD2. This CDR3 has 17 residues. CDR1 and CDR2 from the germline V gene are SQVTM and ANQGSEA. The V and J ends lost 0 bases and 2 bases, in that order; junction bases with no gene match: 12. CDR3: CSVEDWGAGVRQETQYF. In DNA form, the CDR3 reads TGCAGCGTTGAAGATTGGGGTGCGGGGGTACGGCAAGAGACCCAGTACTTC.

The table lists this clonotype with many counts. The J gene is TRBJ2-7, the V gene TRBV20-1; TRBD2 might be the D (5 bases). The CDR3 length is 11 residues. V shed 4 bases and J shed 2 bases, with 6 bases lying between them. Germline V gene sequence: CDR1 DFQATT, CDR2 SNEGSKA (reference sequence). This CDR3 reads CSAKGAYEQYF. CDR3 in DNA: TGCAGTGCTAAGGGAGCCTACGAGCAGTACTTC.

This clonotype was seen a single time. The J gene is TRBJ2-3, the V gene TRBV6-1, with TRBD2 as a possible D gene (5 bases). The CDR3 has 11 amino acids. The germline gives CDR1 MNHNS, CDR2 SASEGT. Trimming took off 6 bases at V and 8 bases at J, with 9 bases between the two ends. This chain's CDR3 is CASRELVTQYF. As DNA, the CDR3 is TGTGCCAGCAGGGAACTAGTTACGCAGTATTTT.

For this clonotype: Given a much more abundant clone one base away, this may be a read error. This chain links TRBV6-2 or TRBV6-3 with TRBJ1-2; possibly TRBD1 for D (5 bases). The CDR3 consists of 14 residues. Germline CDR1 MNHEY, CDR2 SVGEGT. The germline V and J ends were trimmed by 7 bases and 2 bases, with 14 bases remaining between them. The CDR3 bases are TGTGCCAGCAAGAACCGGGGGGAGAACTATGGCTACACCTTC. Amino acid sequence: CASKNRGENYGYTF.

The rearrangement uses TRBV12-3 or TRBV12-4 and TRBJ2-1; the match to TRBD1 covers 9 bases. Trimming took 5 bases from V and 3 from J; bases not matched to a gene: 5. This CDR3 region has 15 residues. As DNA, the CDR3 is TGTGCCAGCAGTACGCGACAGGGGGACTACAATGAGCAGTTCTTC. It encodes CASSTRQGDYNEQFF.

This clonotype was found a few times. The genes are TRBV5-1 and TRBJ2-6; D unclear. Germline V gene lookup returns CDR1 SGHRS and CDR2 YFSETQ. This CDR3 is built from 17 residues. Trimming cost V 0 bases and J 0 bases, with 10 bases left between them. CDR3 loop: CASSLGGSRSGANVLTF. The DNA for the CDR3 is TGCGCCAGCAGCTTGGGAGGTTCCCGCTCTGGGGCCAACGTCCTGACTTTC.

V and J are TRBV5-1 and TRBJ2-3, with D possibly being TRBD1 or TRBD2 (5 bases each). V gave up 4 bases and J gave up 4 bases, with 10 bases separating them. This CDR3 region has 13 residues. Germline-derived CDR1 and CDR2 are SGHRS and YFSETQ. DNA for the CDR3: TGCGCCAGCAGCGCCTGGGGACCAGATACGCAGTATTTT. Protein: CASSAWGPDTQYF.

The chain employs TRBV24-1 and TRBJ2-7; 10 bases align to TRBD2. CDR3 length: 16 residues. V lost 3 bases to trimming and J lost 4 bases; unmatched junction nucleotides: 8. CDR1 KGHDR and CDR2 SFDVKD come from the germline V gene. The CDR3 nucleotides are TGTGCCACCAGTGATGCTCTAGCGGGAGAGAGGTACGAGCAGTACTTC. Residues: CATSDALAGERYEQYF.

This clonotype was counted once. The chain employs TRBV7-2 and TRBJ2-3; 8 nucleotides line up with TRBD2. V lost 5 bases and J lost 0; bases outside the gene matches: 13. CDR1 is SGHTA, CDR2 FQGNSA, per germline. This CDR3 comprises 18 residues. The CDR3 DNA follows: TGTGCCAGCAGCCCGAGTACGGGGGGGCCTCGTAGCACAGATACGCAGTATTTT. Amino acid sequence: CASSPSTGGPRSTDTQYF. Combining the CDR3 with reference TRBV7-2 and TRBJ2-3 gives the whole variable domain GAGVSQSPSNKVTEKGKDVELRCDPISGHTALYWYRQSLGQGLEFLIYFQGNSAPDKSGLPSDRFSAERTGGSVSTLTIQRTQQEDSAVYLCASSPSTGGPRSTDTQYFGPGTRLTVL.

CDR3 bases: TGTGCCACCAGCAGACCAGGGAAAGAGACCCAGTACTTC. Translated, it gives CATSRPGKETQYF. The gene calls are TRBV15 and TRBJ2-7; D might be TRBD1 (5 bases). The J call may be mistaken, given a closer DNA end match to TRBJ2-5. This CDR3 spans 13 amino acids. Germline CDR1 is LNHNV and CDR2 is YYDKDF (reference sequence).

At least ten counts were recorded for this clonotype. V usage is TRBV7-2 and J usage is TRBJ1-1; tentatively, D is TRBD1 (6 bases). The CDR3 has 13 residues. Trimming removed 5 bases from V and 3 bases from J, with 10 bases in between. Germline values: CDR1 SGHTA, CDR2 FQGNSA. Written as DNA, the CDR3 is TGTGCCAGCAGCCCGCAGGGGTACACTGAAGCTTTCTTT. This sequence encodes CASSPQGYTEAFF.